This paragraph covers one T cell receptor (beta chain) sequence. The antigen is undetermined. This sample is drawn from a study of CD8+ T cells in alopecia areata. Study-level information: Dosing spanned 6 to 18 months on tofacitinib, then 6 months off drug.

Sequencing used cDNA as its template, made by extracting RNA and reverse transcribing it. Profiled with immunoSEQ multiplex PCR; TCRdb holds only in-frame clones, not every one. The table records 150,000 to 200,000 clones, about 60% of them present only once. Regarding treatment: oral pan-JAK inhibitor, 5-10 mg twice daily. Study-wide results and caveats: Sharing of TCR sequences between patients (possibly for HLA-related reasons) was less clear than in mice. Especially in alopecia totalis/universalis, lesional scalp showed greater clonality than normal scalp did. Expanded CD8+ clones among the top 100, as well as scalp clonality, were significantly decreased by tofacitinib.

There are 13 residues in the CDR3. Trimming cost V 6 bases and J 4 bases; bases outside gene matches: 6. Germline V gene lookup returns CDR1 SGHRS and CDR2 YFSETQ. This clonotype was obtained from a human donor with alopecia areata. This material consisted of CD4+ T cells sorted from blood, taken at week 24, from a patient treated with tofacitinib. This chain joins TRBV5-1 and TRBJ2-5; 7 nucleotides line up with TRBD1. The CDR3 nucleotides read TGCGCCAGCACCCTATACAGGGGAGAGACCCAGTACTTC. Protein sequence: CASTLYRGETQYF.